These 8 T cell receptor beta chains were all obtained from the same sample, sequenced in a study of shared clonotypes between healthy human individuals. Naive CD8 cells were CD45RO-negative, positively selected for CCR7, excluding terminally differentiated effector memory CD45RA+ cells. Profiling relied on immunoSEQ multiplex PCR, and the TCRdb table lists in-frame clones only, not all of them. The repertoire holds about 2.1 million clones, just over 90% seen once, with approximately 1.7% in the top ten. Material for sequencing was naive CD8+ T cells from PBMCs. Receptor source: a man aged 18 to 29 in good health. Some clones in this sample may be carry-over from other donors' samples.

This clone was observed once. In the same sample, other DNA sequences code for this CDR3. The chain carries TRBV27 and TRBJ2-3; D might be TRBD2 (5 bases). Germline loops: CDR1 MNHEY, CDR2 SMNVEV (reference sequence). The CDR3 runs 13 residues. Trimming removed 3 bases at V and 6 bases at J, with 10 bases between. The CDR3 region has the DNA TGTGCCAGCAGTTTCAAGGGAGTTGATACGCAGTATTTT. Translating gives CASSFKGVDTQYF.

The chain carries TRBV7-6 and TRBJ1-1; unclear D gene. V was cut by 5 bases and J by 0 bases, with 16 bases left in between. Germline V CDR1 and CDR2: SGHVS, FNYEAQ. CDR3 length: 16 residues. As DNA, the CDR3 is TGTGCCAGCAGCCAAGAAAGGTCTAGAATGAACACTGAAGCTTTCTTT. Translated, it gives CASSQERSRMNTEAFF.

The chain employs TRBV5-8 and TRBJ2-7; TRBD2 agrees at 10 bases. CDR3 length equals 15 residues. V gave up 4 bases and J gave up 0 bases; unmatched junction bases: 4. The germline gives CDR1 SGHTS, CDR2 YDEGEE. The DNA of the CDR3 is TGTGCCAGCAGCCGGACTAGCGGAGCCTCCTACGAGCAGTACTTC. Its translation is CASSRTSGASYEQYF.

The CDR3 loop reads CASSFVTEAFF. CDR3 nucleotide sequence: TGTGCCAGCAGCTTTGTCACTGAAGCTTTCTTT. J is TRBJ1-1 and V is TRBV7-2; D unresolved. Per germline, CDR1 SGHTA and CDR2 FQGNSA. CDR3 length: 11 amino acids. V was cut by 3 bases and J by 4 bases, with 3 bases left in between.

J is TRBJ1-3 and V is TRBV4-1; D gene ambiguous. The germline gives CDR1 MGHRA, CDR2 YSYEKL. V was clipped by 1 base and J by 2 bases, with 9 bases between them. The CDR3 covers 15 residues. As DNA, the CDR3 is TGCGCCAGCAGCCAAGGATCCTCCCCTGGAAACACCATATATTTT. Translating it yields CASSQGSSPGNTIYF.

Concerning this clone: The same CDR3 arises from other DNA sequences in this sample as well. CDR3: CASSYSGGTGELFF. The CDR3 region has the DNA TGTGCCAGCAGTTACTCGGGCGGCACCGGGGAGCTGTTTTTT. J is TRBJ2-2 and V is TRBV6-5; no clear D. Germline-derived CDR1 and CDR2 are MNHEY and SVGAGI. This CDR3 is built from 14 residues. V lost 0 bases and J lost 4, with 6 bases in between.

The chain combines TRBV29-1 with TRBJ1-2; possibly TRBD1 for D (6 bases). The CDR3 sequence is 16 residues long. Trimming removed 5 bases from V and 0 bases from J, with 19 bases in between. Germline loops: CDR1 SQVTM, CDR2 ANQGSEA. The CDR3, as DNA: TGCAGCGTTATAAGTGGGACACCGAATTCTAACTATGGCTACACCTTC. Protein: CSVISGTPNSNYGYTF.

V and J are TRBV27 and TRBJ2-3; unclear D gene. The CDR3 runs to 19 residues. Trimming took 2 bases from V and 2 from J, leaving 23 bases between them. Germline V lookup: CDR1 MNHEY, CDR2 SMNVEV (reference sequence). The CDR3 DNA follows: TGTGCCAGCAGTTTAATAGACGGGTTAGCACGTGCCCCCACAGATACGCAGTATTTT. Its translation: CASSLIDGLARAPTDTQYF.